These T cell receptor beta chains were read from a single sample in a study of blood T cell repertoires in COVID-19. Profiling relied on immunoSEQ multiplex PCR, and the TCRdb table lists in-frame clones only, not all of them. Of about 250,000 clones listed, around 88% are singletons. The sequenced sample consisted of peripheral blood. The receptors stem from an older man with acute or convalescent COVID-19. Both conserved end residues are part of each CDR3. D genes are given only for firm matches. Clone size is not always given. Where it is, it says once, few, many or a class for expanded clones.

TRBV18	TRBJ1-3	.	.	TGTGCCAGCTCACCGACTGTCTCTGACACCATATATTTT	CASSPTVSDTIYF
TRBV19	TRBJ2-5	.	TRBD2	TGTGCCAGTAGCCCTCCGGGACTGGGGAGGGGGACCCAGTACTTC	CASSPPGLGRGTQYF
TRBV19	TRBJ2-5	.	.	TGTGCCAGTAGTATAGTAGCTCGCGGGGTGACACAAGAGACCCAGTACTTC	CASSIVARGVTQETQYF
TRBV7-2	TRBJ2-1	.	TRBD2	TGTGCCAGCAGCGCCGGGACTAGCGGGGGGCCGAACAATGAGCAGTTCTTC	CASSAGTSGGPNNEQFF
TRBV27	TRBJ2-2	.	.	TGTGCCAGCAGTCCCGGGAGACACACCGGGGAGCTGTTTTTT	CASSPGRHTGELFF
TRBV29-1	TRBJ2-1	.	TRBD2	TGCAGCGTTGACCCCTATTTACGGGAGGCTCCCTCTCTCTACAATGAGCAGTTCTTC	CSVDPYLREAPSLYNEQFF
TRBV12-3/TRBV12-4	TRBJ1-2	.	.	TGTGCCAGCAGTTTAGACAGAAGTTCTGGCTACACCTTC	CASSLDRSSGYTF
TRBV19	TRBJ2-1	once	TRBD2	TGTGCCAGTAGGGGTACTAGCGGATCCTTTTCCAATGAGCAGTTCTTC	CASRGTSGSFSNEQFF
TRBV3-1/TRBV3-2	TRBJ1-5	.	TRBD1	TGTGCCAGCAGCCAATGGACAGGAGATCAGCCCCAGCATTTT	CASSQWTGDQPQHF
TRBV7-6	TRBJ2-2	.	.	TGTGCCAGCAGCTTAGCAGCCAAGCGAGTAAACACCGGGGAGCTGTTTTTT	CASSLAAKRVNTGELFF
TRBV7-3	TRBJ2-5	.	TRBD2	TGTGCCAGCAGCTTAACGGGTAGCGGGGGACCTCAAGAGACCCAGTACTTC	CASSLTGSGGPQETQYF
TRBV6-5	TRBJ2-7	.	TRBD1	TGTGCCACAGAACCAGGGACAGGGGGCGAATACGAGCAGTACTTC	CATEPGTGGEYEQYF
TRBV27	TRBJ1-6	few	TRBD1	TGTGCCAGCACCTTCGATAGGACAGGTTTGAATTCACCCCTCCACTTT	CASTFDRTGLNSPLHF